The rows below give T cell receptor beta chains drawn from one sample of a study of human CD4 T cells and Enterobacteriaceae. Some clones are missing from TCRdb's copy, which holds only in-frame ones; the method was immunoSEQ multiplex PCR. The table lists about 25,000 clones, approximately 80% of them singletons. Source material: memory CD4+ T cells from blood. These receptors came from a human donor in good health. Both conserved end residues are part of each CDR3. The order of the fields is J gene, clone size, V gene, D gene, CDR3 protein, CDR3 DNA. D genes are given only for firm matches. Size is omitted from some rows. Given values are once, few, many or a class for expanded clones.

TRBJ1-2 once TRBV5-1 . CASSSSGGEGYGYTF TGCGCCAGCAGCTCCAGCGGGGGCGAAGGATATGGCTACACCTTC
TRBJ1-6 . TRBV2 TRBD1 CASSRQGTNSPLHF TGTGCCAGCAGTCGACAGGGAACCAATTCACCCCTCCACTTT
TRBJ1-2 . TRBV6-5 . CASSRNPRLEGGYTF TGTGCCAGCAGCCGGAACCCTCGACTTGAGGGTGGCTACACCTTC
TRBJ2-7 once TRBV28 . CASSLYGREQYF TGTGCCAGCAGTTTATACGGGCGCGAGCAGTACTTC
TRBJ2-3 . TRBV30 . CAWSRGGDTQYF TGTGCCTGGAGTAGGGGGGGGGATACGCAGTATTTT
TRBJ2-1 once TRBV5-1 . CASSFVTASYNEQFF TGCGCCAGCAGCTTTGTAACAGCTTCCTACAATGAGCAGTTCTTC
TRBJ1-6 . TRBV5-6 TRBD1 CASSLDRGWNSPLHF TGTGCCAGCAGCTTGGACAGGGGATGGAATTCACCCCTCCACTTT
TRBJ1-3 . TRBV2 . CASLAGERNTIYF TGTGCCAGCCTGGCCGGGGAGAGAAACACCATATATTTT
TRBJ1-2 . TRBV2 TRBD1 CASRAGQALGYTF TGTGCCAGCAGGGCGGGACAGGCTCTCGGCTACACCTTC
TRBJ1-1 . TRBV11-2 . CASSLSPNTEAFF TGTGCCAGCAGCTTATCCCCGAACACTGAAGCTTTCTTT
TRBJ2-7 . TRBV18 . CASSSTGRAHEQYF TGTGCCAGCTCATCGACCGGACGGGCCCACGAGCAGTACTTC
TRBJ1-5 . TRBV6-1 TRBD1 CASSEQGGVGQPQHF TGTGCCAGCAGTGAACAAGGGGGCGTAGGTCAGCCCCAGCATTTT
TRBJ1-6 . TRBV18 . CASSPNGGGINSPLHF TGTGCCAGCTCACCTAACGGTGGGGGGATTAATTCACCCCTCCACTTT
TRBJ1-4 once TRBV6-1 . CASSESGNNEKLFF TGTGCCAGCAGTGAATCAGGGAATAATGAAAAACTGTTTTTT
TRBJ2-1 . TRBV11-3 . CASSQQILSYNEQFF TGTGCCAGCAGCCAACAGATTCTCTCCTACAATGAGCAGTTCTTC